Below, 9 T cell receptor beta chains from the same sample are listed, as sequenced in a study of T-cell reconstitution after alpha-beta-depleted transplantation in children. The TCRbeta library incorporated unique molecular identifiers. TCRdb fed the PCR reads into MiXCR, producing one record per CDR3 protein. The data contain approximately 250,000 distinct CDR3 sequences, over 20% of them seen just once; the ten biggest clones take up about 2.5%. Source: PBMCs, taken before TCRalphabeta/CD19-depleted stem cell transplant. All receptors derive from a girl aged 2-15 years with Fanconi anemia, due to receive a stem cell transplant.

This clonotype appeared a few times. The chain combines TRBV2 with TRBJ2-1; D is possibly TRBD1 (6 bases). Germline loops: CDR1 SNHLY, CDR2 FYNNEI. Trimming cost V 7 bases and J 0 bases, with 10 bases left between them. The CDR3 loop spans 14 amino acids. The DNA of the CDR3 is TGTGCCAGCACCACAGGGAGCTCCTACAATGAGCAGTTCTTC. Translating it yields CASTTGSSYNEQFF.

This clonotype was counted between two and nine times. The V and J genes are TRBV4-1 and TRBJ2-7; 11 nucleotides line up with TRBD2. This CDR3 comprises 16 residues. The germline V gene encodes CDR1 MGHRA and CDR2 YSYEKL. Losses at the gene ends were 4 bases for V and 6 bases for J; bases not matched to a gene: 11. The CDR3 region is CASSPFLAGGPVEQYF. The CDR3 nucleotides read TGCGCCAGCAGCCCCTTTTTAGCGGGAGGGCCTGTCGAGCAGTACTTC.

This clonotype was found many times. J is TRBJ2-1 and V is TRBV29-1; TRBD2 agrees at 7 bases. Germline V lookup: CDR1 SQVTM, CDR2 ANQGSEA. The V segment lost 0 bases and the J segment 2 bases; nucleotides outside the gene matches: 7. The CDR3 runs to 16 residues. For the CDR3, the DNA is TGCAGCGTTGAAGAAGGTAGGGGAGGGACCTACAATGAGCAGTTCTTC. Its translation is CSVEEGRGGTYNEQFF.

The gene calls are TRBV29-1 and TRBJ2-7; TRBD1 or TRBD2 may be the D gene (5 bases each). Germline lookup yields CDR1 SQVTM and CDR2 ANQGSEA. V was cut by 7 bases and J by 6 bases, with 19 bases left in between. The CDR3 contains 13 residues. CDR3 bases: TGCAGCGCCGGGACGACAGCTTTCGGCGAGCAGTACTTC. Translation: CSAGTTAFGEQYF.

This clonotype has a count of ten or more. The V gene is TRBV11-2, the J gene TRBJ2-5, with D possibly being TRBD1 (6 bases). The CDR3 sequence is 16 residues long. Germline V gene data show CDR1 as SGHAT and CDR2 as FQNNGV. V was clipped by 1 base and J by 5 bases, with 17 bases between them. CDR3 region: CASSLAPQGRRETQYF. The CDR3 nucleotides read TGTGCCAGCAGCTTAGCCCCCCAGGGGCGTAGGGAGACCCAGTACTTC. The variable domain in full, with the rest retrieved from reference TRBV11-2 and TRBJ2-5, is EAGVAQSPRYKIIEKRQSVAFWCNPISGHATLYWYQQILGQGPKLLIQFQNNGVVDDSQLPKDRFSAERLKGVDSTLKIQPAKLEDSAVYLCASSLAPQGRRETQYFGPGTRLLVL.

This clonotype was observed a handful of times. CDR3: CASSQDLRGGETQYF. CDR3 DNA: TGTGCCAGCAGCCAAGATTTGCGGGGGGGAGAGACCCAGTACTTC. The chain joins TRBV4-2 to TRBJ2-5, with 9 bases fitting TRBD2. After removal of 0 bases from V and 4 bases from J, the junction contained 3 bases not matched to a gene. This CDR3 is 15 amino acids long. In germline, CDR1 is LGHNA, CDR2 YNFKEQ.

The CDR3 is CASSEPQGPFSYNEQFF. The CDR3, as DNA: TGTGCCAGCAGTGAACCTCAGGGGCCATTTTCCTACAATGAGCAGTTCTTC. The V call is TRBV6-4, the J call TRBJ2-1; D may be TRBD1 (6 bases). Germline V gene data show CDR1 as MRHNA and CDR2 as SNTAGT. This CDR3 is built from 17 residues. Trimming shortened V by 3 bases and J by 1 base, and 16 bases separated the two germline ends.

The chain recombines TRBV15 with TRBJ2-1, with D perhaps TRBD1 (6 bases). Germline CDR1 and CDR2: LNHNV and YYDKDF (reference sequence). V shed 0 bases and J shed 6 bases, with 9 bases lying between them. The CDR3 is 14 residues long. CDR3 bases: TGTGCCACCAGCAGAGATGGGACAACCAATGAGCAGTTCTTC. This gives the protein CATSRDGTTNEQFF.

This clonotype came up many times. CDR3 DNA: TGTGCCAGCAGTTTACAGAGGAGGCAGCCCCAGCATTTT. It specifies CASSLQRRQPQHF. The chain uses TRBV12-3 or TRBV12-4 and TRBJ1-5; no clear D. V was shortened by 2 bases and J by 7 bases, with 9 bases between the two germline ends. The CDR3 extends over 13 amino acids.